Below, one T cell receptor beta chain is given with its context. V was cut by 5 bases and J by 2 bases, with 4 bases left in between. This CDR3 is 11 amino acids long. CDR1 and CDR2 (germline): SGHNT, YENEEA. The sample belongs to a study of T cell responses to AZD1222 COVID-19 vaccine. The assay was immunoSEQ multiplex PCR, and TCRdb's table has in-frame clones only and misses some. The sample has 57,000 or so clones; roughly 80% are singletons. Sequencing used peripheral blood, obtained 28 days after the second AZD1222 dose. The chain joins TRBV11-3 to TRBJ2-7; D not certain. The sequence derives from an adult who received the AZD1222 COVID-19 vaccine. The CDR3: CASSRTYEQYF. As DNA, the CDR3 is TGTGCCAGCAGCCGGACCTACGAGCAGTACTTC.